This is a list of T cell receptor beta chains from one sample in a study of identical twins. Via MiXCR, TCRdb re-called the 5' RACE reads, giving one row per CDR3 protein. The sample contains about 570,000 distinct CDR3 sequences, nearly 10% of which appear only once. The same data also went into a second study, on yellow fever vaccine responses in identical twins.

Material: PBMCs. The origin of the receptors is a woman aged 18-35 years in good health. The CDR3 runs from the conserved cysteine through the conserved F or W. A D gene is named only where the DNA matches it firmly. Expanded clones get a size class; other rows say once, few or many, or leave the size out.

cdr3_nt: TGTGCCAGCACCGGGACAGGCGTCTCCTACGAGCAGTACTTC
cdr3_aa: CASTGTGVSYEQYF
d_call: TRBD1
j_call: TRBJ2-7
v_call: TRBV6-1
clone_size: .
cdr3_length: 14

cdr3_nt: TGTGCCAGCAGCTTAGTGTTGGGGGAATTCCAAGAGACCCAGTACTTC
cdr3_aa: CASSLVLGEFQETQYF
d_call: .
j_call: TRBJ2-5
v_call: TRBV7-6
clone_size: .
cdr3_length: 16

cdr3_nt: TGCGCCAGCAGTAACTCAGGGTCCACCGGGGAGCTGTTTTTT
cdr3_aa: CASSNSGSTGELFF
d_call: .
j_call: TRBJ2-2
v_call: TRBV5-1
clone_size: few
cdr3_length: 14

cdr3_nt: TGCGCCAGCAGCCCGGGTAGGGCTCCAGAGCGGGAATCTGGGGCCAACGTCCTGACTTTC
cdr3_aa: CASSPGRAPERESGANVLTF
d_call: TRBD2
j_call: TRBJ2-6
v_call: TRBV5-1
clone_size: .
cdr3_length: 20

cdr3_nt: TGCAGTGCTAGCCCCATGGAGACCCAGTACTTC
cdr3_aa: CSASPMETQYF
d_call: .
j_call: TRBJ2-5
v_call: TRBV20-1
clone_size: few
cdr3_length: 11

cdr3_nt: TGCAGCGTTAGAAATGGGGGGAATTCACCCCTCCACTTT
cdr3_aa: CSVRNGGNSPLHF
d_call: .
j_call: TRBJ1-6
v_call: TRBV29-1
clone_size: .
cdr3_length: 13

cdr3_nt: TGTGCCAGCGGGGAGCAGGGGATGGGCAATGAGCAGTTCTTC
cdr3_aa: CASGEQGMGNEQFF
d_call: .
j_call: TRBJ2-1
v_call: TRBV25-1
clone_size: many
cdr3_length: 14

cdr3_nt: TGTGCCAGCAGTCCCTCGGGGCTAGCGGGAGGTTCAGATACGCAGTATTTT
cdr3_aa: CASSPSGLAGGSDTQYF
d_call: TRBD2
j_call: TRBJ2-3
v_call: TRBV12-3/TRBV12-4
clone_size: .
cdr3_length: 17

cdr3_nt: TGTGCCAGCAGTTTTTCAGGGTATAATCAGCCCCAGCATTTT
cdr3_aa: CASSFSGYNQPQHF
d_call: .
j_call: TRBJ1-5
v_call: TRBV6-2/TRBV6-3
clone_size: few
cdr3_length: 14

cdr3_nt: TGTGCCAGCCTTTCCCAGGGGGCTGAAGCTTTCTTT
cdr3_aa: CASLSQGAEAFF
d_call: TRBD1
j_call: TRBJ1-1
v_call: TRBV12-3/TRBV12-4
clone_size: many
cdr3_length: 12

cdr3_nt: TGTGCCAGCAGTTTTGGGGGGAATACGCAGTATTTT
cdr3_aa: CASSFGGNTQYF
d_call: .
j_call: TRBJ2-3
v_call: TRBV12-3/TRBV12-4
clone_size: many
cdr3_length: 12

cdr3_nt: TGTGCCAGCAGCTTATTAAGGGGCGCTGAAGCTTTCTTT
cdr3_aa: CASSLLRGAEAFF
d_call: .
j_call: TRBJ1-1
v_call: TRBV7-9
clone_size: few
cdr3_length: 13

cdr3_nt: TGTGCCATCAGTGAGTCCGCCGCGGGCAATCAGCCCCAGCATTTT
cdr3_aa: CAISESAAGNQPQHF
d_call: .
j_call: TRBJ1-5
v_call: TRBV10-3
clone_size: many
cdr3_length: 15

cdr3_nt: TGCGCCAGCAGCTTGGCAGGGCATGTCGCCAAAAACATTCAGTACTTC
cdr3_aa: CASSLAGHVAKNIQYF
d_call: .
j_call: TRBJ2-4
v_call: TRBV5-1
clone_size: few
cdr3_length: 16

cdr3_nt: TGTGCCAGCAGTTTCAGAGAAAATCAGCCCCAGCATTTT
cdr3_aa: CASSFRENQPQHF
d_call: .
j_call: TRBJ1-5
v_call: TRBV12-3/TRBV12-4
clone_size: .
cdr3_length: 13

cdr3_nt: TGCAGTGCTAGAGCCTCCGGGACAGGACACAATGAGCAGTTCTTC
cdr3_aa: CSARASGTGHNEQFF
d_call: TRBD1
j_call: TRBJ2-1
v_call: TRBV20-1
clone_size: .
cdr3_length: 15

cdr3_nt: TGTGCCAGCTCTAGATCGGGGACCTACAATGAGCAGTTCTTC
cdr3_aa: CASSRSGTYNEQFF
d_call: .
j_call: TRBJ2-1
v_call: TRBV6-1
clone_size: many
cdr3_length: 14

cdr3_nt: TGTGCCAGCAGTCGGACAGCCAAAGGAGCTACCTACGAGCAGTACTTC
cdr3_aa: CASSRTAKGATYEQYF
d_call: .
j_call: TRBJ2-7
v_call: TRBV6-2/TRBV6-3
clone_size: many
cdr3_length: 16

cdr3_nt: TGCGCCAGCAGCTTTACGGGACGCCCCCAAGAGACCCAGTACTTC
cdr3_aa: CASSFTGRPQETQYF
d_call: .
j_call: TRBJ2-5
v_call: TRBV5-1
clone_size: few
cdr3_length: 15

cdr3_nt: TGTGCCAGCAGCTTACAGCTGAACACTGAAGCTTTCTTT
cdr3_aa: CASSLQLNTEAFF
d_call: .
j_call: TRBJ1-1
v_call: TRBV7-2
clone_size: few
cdr3_length: 13

cdr3_nt: TGTGCCAGCAGCTTATACATCCCAGGGGTTGGCGAGCAGTACTTC
cdr3_aa: CASSLYIPGVGEQYF
d_call: .
j_call: TRBJ2-7
v_call: TRBV7-8
clone_size: few
cdr3_length: 15

cdr3_nt: TGTGCCAGCAGTTTATTGGTATCCTACAATGAGCAGTTCTTC
cdr3_aa: CASSLLVSYNEQFF
d_call: .
j_call: TRBJ2-1
v_call: TRBV27
clone_size: few
cdr3_length: 14

cdr3_nt: TGTGCCAGCACCGGACTAGCGTCTGATACGCAGTATTTT
cdr3_aa: CASTGLASDTQYF
d_call: TRBD2
j_call: TRBJ2-3
v_call: TRBV7-2
clone_size: few
cdr3_length: 13

cdr3_nt: TGCGCCAGCAGCCAAGCGACGGGAGGTGTCTCAGATACGCAGTATTTT
cdr3_aa: CASSQATGGVSDTQYF
d_call: TRBD2
j_call: TRBJ2-3
v_call: TRBV4-3
clone_size: .
cdr3_length: 16

cdr3_nt: TGCGCCAGCAGTTCGGACGCCACCTACGAGCAGTACTTC
cdr3_aa: CASSSDATYEQYF
d_call: .
j_call: TRBJ2-7
v_call: TRBV10-2
clone_size: .
cdr3_length: 13

cdr3_nt: TGTGCCAGCAGCTCCCGGGCCGAACCCACCGGGGAGCTGTTTTTT
cdr3_aa: CASSSRAEPTGELFF
d_call: .
j_call: TRBJ2-2
v_call: TRBV11-3
clone_size: few
cdr3_length: 15

cdr3_nt: TGTGCCAGCAGCTTACCGAGACTAGCGGCCGCGTCTAGCACAGATACGCAGTATTTT
cdr3_aa: CASSLPRLAAASSTDTQYF
d_call: TRBD2
j_call: TRBJ2-3
v_call: TRBV11-1
clone_size: .
cdr3_length: 19

cdr3_nt: TGTGCCAGCAGCTTAGCTTGGACATCCTACGAGCAGTACTTC
cdr3_aa: CASSLAWTSYEQYF
d_call: .
j_call: TRBJ2-7
v_call: TRBV7-2
clone_size: few
cdr3_length: 14

cdr3_nt: TGTGCTAGCAGCGCGGGACTAGCGACAGATACGCAGTATTTT
cdr3_aa: CASSAGLATDTQYF
d_call: TRBD2
j_call: TRBJ2-3
v_call: TRBV7-7
clone_size: many
cdr3_length: 14

cdr3_nt: TGCAGTGTTCGCGGCCTGCAATACGAGCAGTACTTC
cdr3_aa: CSVRGLQYEQYF
d_call: .
j_call: TRBJ2-7
v_call: TRBV20-1
clone_size: many
cdr3_length: 12

cdr3_nt: TGCAGCGTTGAAGGCAGACTGGGCTCCTACAATGAGCAGTTCTTC
cdr3_aa: CSVEGRLGSYNEQFF
d_call: .
j_call: TRBJ2-1
v_call: TRBV29-1
clone_size: .
cdr3_length: 15

cdr3_nt: TGCGCCAGCAGTATCACTAGCGGGACAGTCGCCTACGAGCAGTACTTC
cdr3_aa: CASSITSGTVAYEQYF
d_call: TRBD2
j_call: TRBJ2-7
v_call: TRBV5-1
clone_size: .
cdr3_length: 16

cdr3_nt: TGCGCCAGCAGCCGGGAAACAGGGGGCGCAGATACGCAGTATTTT
cdr3_aa: CASSRETGGADTQYF
d_call: TRBD1
j_call: TRBJ2-3
v_call: TRBV5-1
clone_size: many
cdr3_length: 15

cdr3_nt: TGTGCCAGCAGCGGGAGGGTCCGAAGCTTCGATGAGCAGTTCTTC
cdr3_aa: CASSGRVRSFDEQFF
d_call: TRBD2
j_call: TRBJ2-1
v_call: TRBV5-6
clone_size: many
cdr3_length: 15

cdr3_nt: TGTGCCAGCAGCCAAGGCGACAGGGCGGCGGAGACCCAGTACTTC
cdr3_aa: CASSQGDRAAETQYF
d_call: TRBD1
j_call: TRBJ2-5
v_call: TRBV4-2
clone_size: .
cdr3_length: 15

cdr3_nt: TGTGCCAGCTCACGGACAGGGGGAGGATCGGACACCGGGGAGCTGTTTTTT
cdr3_aa: CASSRTGGGSDTGELFF
d_call: TRBD1
j_call: TRBJ2-2
v_call: TRBV18
clone_size: many
cdr3_length: 17

cdr3_nt: TGCAGTGCTGGCGCTCGAAGCGGGATTCCCGGTGAGCAGTTCTTC
cdr3_aa: CSAGARSGIPGEQFF
d_call: TRBD2
j_call: TRBJ2-1
v_call: TRBV20-1
clone_size: .
cdr3_length: 15

cdr3_nt: TGCAGTGCTAGAACCCCTGAAGAGGGGGACTACGAGCAGTACTTC
cdr3_aa: CSARTPEEGDYEQYF
d_call: .
j_call: TRBJ2-7
v_call: TRBV20-1
clone_size: few
cdr3_length: 15

cdr3_nt: TGCGCCAGCAGCCCAGCGGGGGGGCCAGGTAATGAGCAGTTCTTC
cdr3_aa: CASSPAGGPGNEQFF
d_call: TRBD2
j_call: TRBJ2-1
v_call: TRBV5-1
clone_size: .
cdr3_length: 15

cdr3_nt: TGCAGCGTAGGGGAGTCGCCACAAGAGACCCAGTACTTC
cdr3_aa: CSVGESPQETQYF
d_call: .
j_call: TRBJ2-5
v_call: TRBV29-1
clone_size: few
cdr3_length: 13

cdr3_nt: TGTGCCAGCAGCCAAGATTACAGGTCCCACGAGCAGTACTTC
cdr3_aa: CASSQDYRSHEQYF
d_call: .
j_call: TRBJ2-7
v_call: TRBV4-2
clone_size: few
cdr3_length: 14

cdr3_nt: TGTGCCAGCAGACCCGTGTTGCGGGCATTCCAAGAGACCCAGTACTTC
cdr3_aa: CASRPVLRAFQETQYF
d_call: .
j_call: TRBJ2-5
v_call: TRBV7-2
clone_size: many
cdr3_length: 16

cdr3_nt: TGTGCCAGCAGCGGACAGGCTTTCAATCAGCCCCAGCATTTT
cdr3_aa: CASSGQAFNQPQHF
d_call: TRBD1
j_call: TRBJ1-5
v_call: TRBV3-1
clone_size: many
cdr3_length: 14

cdr3_nt: TGTGCCAGCAACACGCCGGGTCTTTCTCCGCAGTATTTT
cdr3_aa: CASNTPGLSPQYF
d_call: .
j_call: TRBJ2-3
v_call: TRBV5-6
clone_size: many
cdr3_length: 13